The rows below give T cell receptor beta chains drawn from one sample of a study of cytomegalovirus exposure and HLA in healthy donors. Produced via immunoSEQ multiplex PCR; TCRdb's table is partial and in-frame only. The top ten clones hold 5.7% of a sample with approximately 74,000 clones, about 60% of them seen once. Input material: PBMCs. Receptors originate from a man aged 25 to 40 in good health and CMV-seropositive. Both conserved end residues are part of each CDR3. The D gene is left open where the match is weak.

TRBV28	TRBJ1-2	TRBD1	CASSFTQGAYGYTF
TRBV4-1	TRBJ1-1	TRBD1	CASRTWGQGLSEAFF
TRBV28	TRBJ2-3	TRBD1	CASTLNSGQGLDTQYF
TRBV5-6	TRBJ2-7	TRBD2	CASSPNPGTSASYEQYF
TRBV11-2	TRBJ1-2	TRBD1	CASSSLRQGLYGYTF
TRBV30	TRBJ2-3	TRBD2	CAWSPGLAGGGDTQYF
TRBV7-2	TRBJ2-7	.	CASSLVGADEQYF
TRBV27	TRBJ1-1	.	CASRSPGEALAEAFF
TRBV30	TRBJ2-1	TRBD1	CAWKVTGGNEQFF
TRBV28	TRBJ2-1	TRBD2	CASSIKTSRRGSAEQFF
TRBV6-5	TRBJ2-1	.	CASRQPSSYNEQFF
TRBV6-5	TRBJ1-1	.	CASQGTDTEAFF
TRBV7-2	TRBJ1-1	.	CASSSKQGVNTEAFF
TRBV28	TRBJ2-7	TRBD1	CASIQGYFGDEQYF
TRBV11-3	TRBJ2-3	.	CASSQGRSTDTQYF
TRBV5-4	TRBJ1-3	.	CASSLDPTGFSGNTIYF
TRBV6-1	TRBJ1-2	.	CASSVTRNQGGYGYTF
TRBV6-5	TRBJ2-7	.	CATDQGYEQYF
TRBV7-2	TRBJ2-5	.	CASSSLGPETQYF
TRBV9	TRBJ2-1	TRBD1	CASSPTWTGNEQFF
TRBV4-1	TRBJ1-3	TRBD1	CASSQDDRGLGNTIYF
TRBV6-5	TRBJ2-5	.	CASSPRAGQETQYF
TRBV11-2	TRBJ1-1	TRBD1	CASSSHRGNTEAFF
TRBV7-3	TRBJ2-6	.	CASSLIPPGGANVLTF
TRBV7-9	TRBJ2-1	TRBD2	CASSRGGSSYNEQFF
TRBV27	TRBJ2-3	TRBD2	CASSYTGTSGGTDTQYF
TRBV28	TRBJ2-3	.	CAARSSGFTTDTQYF
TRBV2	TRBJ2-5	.	CASSDRVRETQYF
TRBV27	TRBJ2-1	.	CASSFWRDNEQFF
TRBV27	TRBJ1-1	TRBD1	CASRPSVRRQGRVVTEAFF
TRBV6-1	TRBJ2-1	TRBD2	CASSEQSGGSDEQFF
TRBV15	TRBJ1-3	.	CATSRALENTIYF
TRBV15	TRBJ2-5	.	CATSRGQQPQETQYF
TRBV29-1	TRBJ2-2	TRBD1	CSTKGTGGNTGELFF
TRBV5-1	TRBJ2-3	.	CASSLVPGSTDTQYF
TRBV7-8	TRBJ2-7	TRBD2	CASSSLTSGTLYEQYF
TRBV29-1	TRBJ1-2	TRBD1	CSVEKTGFRGNYGYTF
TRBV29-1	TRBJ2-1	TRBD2	CSVDRASGSGEQFF
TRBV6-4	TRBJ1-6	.	CASSDGGENSPLHF
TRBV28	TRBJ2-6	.	CASRPRGGANVLTF
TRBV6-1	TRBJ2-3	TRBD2	CASSGGTSGLTTDTQYF
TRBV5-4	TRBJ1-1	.	CASSYISADTEAFF
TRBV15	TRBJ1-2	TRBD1	CATSTVSGTDYGYTF
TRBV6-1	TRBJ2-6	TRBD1	CASSERGQGAPWGANVLTF
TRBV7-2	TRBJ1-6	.	CASSFQGGDGSPLHF
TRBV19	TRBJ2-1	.	CASSIGTVFDQNEQFF
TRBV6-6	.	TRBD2	CASSYSGLAAYEQYF
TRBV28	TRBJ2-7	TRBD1	CASSTTGQSPSYEQYF